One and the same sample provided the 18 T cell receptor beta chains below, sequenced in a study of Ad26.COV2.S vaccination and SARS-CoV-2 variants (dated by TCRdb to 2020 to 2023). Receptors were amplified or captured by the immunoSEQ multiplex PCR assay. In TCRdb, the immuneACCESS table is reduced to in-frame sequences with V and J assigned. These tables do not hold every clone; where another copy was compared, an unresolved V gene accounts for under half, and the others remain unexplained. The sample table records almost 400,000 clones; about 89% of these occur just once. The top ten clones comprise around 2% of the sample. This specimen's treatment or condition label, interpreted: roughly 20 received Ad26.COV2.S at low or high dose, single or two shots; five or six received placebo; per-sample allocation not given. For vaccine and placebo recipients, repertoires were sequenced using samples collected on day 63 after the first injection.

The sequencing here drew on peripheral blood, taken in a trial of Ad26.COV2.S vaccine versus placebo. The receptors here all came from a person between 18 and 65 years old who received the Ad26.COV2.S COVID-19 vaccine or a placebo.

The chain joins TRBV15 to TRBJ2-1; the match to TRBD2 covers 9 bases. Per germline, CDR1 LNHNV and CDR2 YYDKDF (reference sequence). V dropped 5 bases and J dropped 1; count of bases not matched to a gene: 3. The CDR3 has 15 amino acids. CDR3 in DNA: TGTGCCACCAGCCCCGGACTAGCGTCCTACAATGAGCAGTTCTTC. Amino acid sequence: CATSPGLASYNEQFF. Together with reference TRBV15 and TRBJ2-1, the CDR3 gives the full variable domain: DAMVIQNPRYQVTQFGKPVTLSCSQTLNHNVMYWYQQKSSQAPKLLFHYYDKDFNNEADTPDNFQSRRPNTSFCFLDIRSPGLGDTAMYLCATSPGLASYNEQFFGPGTRLTVL.

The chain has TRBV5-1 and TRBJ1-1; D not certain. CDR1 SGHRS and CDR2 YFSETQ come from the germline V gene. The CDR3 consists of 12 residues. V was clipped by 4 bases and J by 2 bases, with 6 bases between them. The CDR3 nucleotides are TGCGCCAGCAGCCCCCGAAACACTGAAGCTTTCTTT. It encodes CASSPRNTEAFF. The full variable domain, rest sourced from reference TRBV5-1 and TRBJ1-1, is KAGVTQTPRYLIKTRGQQVTLSCSPISGHRSVSWYQQTPGQGLQFLFEYFSETQRNKGNFPGRFSGRQFSNSRSEMNVSTLELGDSALYLCASSPRNTEAFFGQGTRLTVV.

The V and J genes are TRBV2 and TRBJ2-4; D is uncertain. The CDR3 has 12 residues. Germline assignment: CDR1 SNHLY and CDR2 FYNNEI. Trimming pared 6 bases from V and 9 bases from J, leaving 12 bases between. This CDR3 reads CASRSGPGIQYF. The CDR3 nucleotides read TGTGCCAGCAGATCCGGCCCCGGCATTCAGTACTTC.

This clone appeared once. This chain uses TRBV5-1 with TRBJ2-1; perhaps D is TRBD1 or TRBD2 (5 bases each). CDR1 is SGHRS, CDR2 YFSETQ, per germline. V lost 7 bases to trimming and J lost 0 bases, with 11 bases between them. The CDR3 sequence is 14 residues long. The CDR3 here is CASGDVSSYNEQFF. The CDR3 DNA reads TGCGCCAGCGGGGACGTTAGCTCCTACAATGAGCAGTTCTTC.

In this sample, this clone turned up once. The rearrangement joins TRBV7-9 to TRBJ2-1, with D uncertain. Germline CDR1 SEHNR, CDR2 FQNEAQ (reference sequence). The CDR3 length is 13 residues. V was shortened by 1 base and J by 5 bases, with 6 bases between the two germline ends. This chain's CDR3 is CASSLVRDNEQFF. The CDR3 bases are TGTGCCAGCAGCTTAGTCCGCGACAATGAGCAGTTCTTC.

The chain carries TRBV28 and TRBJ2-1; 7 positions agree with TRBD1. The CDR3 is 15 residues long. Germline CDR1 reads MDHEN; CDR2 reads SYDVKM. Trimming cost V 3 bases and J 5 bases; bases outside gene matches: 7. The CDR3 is CASSLGNRGDNEQFF. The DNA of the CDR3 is TGTGCCAGCAGTTTGGGAAACAGGGGAGACAATGAGCAGTTCTTC.

The CDR3 DNA follows: TGCGCCAGCAGTCAACCGGACGGAACCATACGGGCAGATACGCAGTATTTT. As protein: CASSQPDGTIRADTQYF. The chain uses TRBV23-1 and TRBJ2-3; no reliable D call. TRBV23-1 is given ORF status, its function remaining uncertain. Trimming took off 2 bases at V and 4 bases at J, with 19 bases between the two ends. The CDR3 has 17 amino acids.

CDR3 protein: CASSLPPDSPYF. The CDR3 DNA reads TGTGCCAGCAGTCTCCCCCCGGACAGCCCATATTTT. The chain combines TRBV28 with TRBJ1-3; maybe TRBD1 (6 bases). This CDR3 has 12 amino acids. The ends were cut back, 5 bases at V and 15 bases at J, with 17 bases in the middle. Germline CDR1 and CDR2: MDHEN and SYDVKM.

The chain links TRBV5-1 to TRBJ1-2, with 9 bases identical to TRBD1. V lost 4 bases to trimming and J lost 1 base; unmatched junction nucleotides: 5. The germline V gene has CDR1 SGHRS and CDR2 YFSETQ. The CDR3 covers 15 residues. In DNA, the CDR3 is TGCGCCAGCAGCACGGGGACAGGGAATAACTATGGCTACACCTTC. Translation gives CASSTGTGNNYGYTF.

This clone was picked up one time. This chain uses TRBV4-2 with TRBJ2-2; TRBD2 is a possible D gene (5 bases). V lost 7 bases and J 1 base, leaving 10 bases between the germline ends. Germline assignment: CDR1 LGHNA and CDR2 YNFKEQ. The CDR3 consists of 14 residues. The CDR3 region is CASMWELNTGELFF. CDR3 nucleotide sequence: TGTGCCAGCATGTGGGAGCTGAACACCGGGGAGCTGTTTTTT.

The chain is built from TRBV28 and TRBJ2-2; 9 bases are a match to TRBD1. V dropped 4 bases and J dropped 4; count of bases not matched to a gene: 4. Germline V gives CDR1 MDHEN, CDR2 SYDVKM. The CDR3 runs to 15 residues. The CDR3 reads CASSSRQGVTGELFF. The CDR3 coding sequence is TGTGCCAGCAGTTCTCGACAGGGGGTCACCGGGGAGCTGTTTTTT.

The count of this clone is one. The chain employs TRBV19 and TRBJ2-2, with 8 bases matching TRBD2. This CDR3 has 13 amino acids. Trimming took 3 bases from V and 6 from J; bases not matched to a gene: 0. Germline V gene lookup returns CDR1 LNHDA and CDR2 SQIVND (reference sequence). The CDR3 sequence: CASSIGGAGELFF. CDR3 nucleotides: TGTGCCAGTAGTATCGGGGGGGCCGGGGAGCTGTTTTTT.

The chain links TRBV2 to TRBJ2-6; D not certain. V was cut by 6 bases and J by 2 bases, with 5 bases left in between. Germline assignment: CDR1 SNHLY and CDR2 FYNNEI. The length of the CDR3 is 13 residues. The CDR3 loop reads CASRMAGANVLTF. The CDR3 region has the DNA TGTGCCAGCAGGATGGCTGGGGCCAACGTCCTGACTTTC.

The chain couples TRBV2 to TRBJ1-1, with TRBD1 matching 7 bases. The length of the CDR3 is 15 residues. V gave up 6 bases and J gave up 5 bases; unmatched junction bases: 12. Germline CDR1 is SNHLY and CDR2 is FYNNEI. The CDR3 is CASRDTRQGLTEAFF. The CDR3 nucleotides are TGTGCCAGCAGGGACACAAGACAGGGATTGACTGAAGCTTTCTTT.

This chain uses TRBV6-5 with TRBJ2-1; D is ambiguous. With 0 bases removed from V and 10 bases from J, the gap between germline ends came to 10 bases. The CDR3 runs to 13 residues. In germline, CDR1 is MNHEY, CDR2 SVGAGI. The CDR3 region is CASSYSGWEEQFF. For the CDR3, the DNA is TGTGCCAGCAGTTACTCGGGGTGGGAAGAGCAGTTCTTC.

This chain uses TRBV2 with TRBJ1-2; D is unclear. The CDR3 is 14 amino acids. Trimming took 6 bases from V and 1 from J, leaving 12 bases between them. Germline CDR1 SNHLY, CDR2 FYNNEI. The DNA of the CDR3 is TGTGCCAGCAGGGCTTTGGAGGGTAACTATGGCTACACCTTC. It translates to CASRALEGNYGYTF.

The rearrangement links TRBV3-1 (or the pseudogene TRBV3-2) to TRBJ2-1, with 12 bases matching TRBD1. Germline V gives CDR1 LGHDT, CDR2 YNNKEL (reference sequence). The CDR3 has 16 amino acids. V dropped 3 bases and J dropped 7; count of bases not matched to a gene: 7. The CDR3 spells CASSHRDRGPGNEQFF. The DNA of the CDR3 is TGTGCCAGCAGCCACCGGGACAGGGGGCCCGGGAATGAGCAGTTCTTC.

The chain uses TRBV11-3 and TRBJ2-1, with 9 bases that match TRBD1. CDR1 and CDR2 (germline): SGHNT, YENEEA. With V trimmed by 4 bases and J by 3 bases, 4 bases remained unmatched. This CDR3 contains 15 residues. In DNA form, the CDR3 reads TGTGCCAGCAGCTCCACGACAGGGGGCTACAATGAGCAGTTCTTC. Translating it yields CASSSTTGGYNEQFF. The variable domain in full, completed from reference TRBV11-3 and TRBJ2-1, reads EAGVVQSPRYKIIEKKQPVAFWCNPISGHNTLYWYLQNLGQGPELLIRYENEEAVDDSQLPKDRFSAERLKGVDSTLKIQPAELGDSAVYLCASSSTTGGYNEQFFGPGTRLTVL.